Shown below are 23 T cell receptor beta chains from a single sample sequenced in a study of blood T cell repertoires in COVID-19. Sequencing used immunoSEQ multiplex PCR; TCRdb keeps in-frame clones, though not all of them. This sample carries about 170,000 clones, about 86% of them seen once, and the ten largest clones take approximately 11%. Sequencing input: peripheral blood. These receptors were collected from a woman aged 55-70 years with COVID-19, enrolled during active disease.

This chain uses TRBV9 with TRBJ2-7; D might be TRBD2 (6 bases). Germline V gene sequence: CDR1 SGDLS, CDR2 YYNGEE. The CDR3 runs to 13 residues. Deletions cut 3 bases from V and 3 bases from J, with 10 bases between. CDR3 sequence: CASSGGEFYEQYF. The DNA of the CDR3 is TGTGCCAGCAGCGGGGGGGAGTTCTACGAGCAGTACTTC. The full variable domain, in which reference TRBV9 and TRBJ2-7 provide the parts outside the CDR3, is DSGVTQTPKHLITATGQRVTLRCSPRSGDLSVYWYQQSLDQGLQFLIQYYNGEERAKGNILERFSAQQFPDLHSELNLSSLELGDSALYFCASSGGEFYEQYFGPGTRLTVT.

V and J are TRBV3-1 (or the pseudogene TRBV3-2) and TRBJ2-2, with D possibly being TRBD1 (6 bases). This CDR3 spans 16 amino acids. Germline V gene data show CDR1 as LGHDT and CDR2 as YNNKEL (reference sequence). Trimming removed 2 bases at V and 5 bases at J, with 15 bases between. CDR3 bases: TGTGCCAGCAGCCAACATCTTAGGACAGCTACCGGGGAGCTGTTTTTT. Translating it yields CASSQHLRTATGELFF.

The chain couples TRBV9 to TRBJ2-7; 7 nucleotides agree with TRBD1. V dropped 3 bases and J dropped 3; count of bases not matched to a gene: 9. The CDR3 is 15 residues long. The germline V gene encodes CDR1 SGDLS and CDR2 YYNGEE. Here the CDR3 reads CASSASGTELYEQYF. The CDR3 DNA reads as TGTGCCAGCAGCGCGTCCGGGACAGAACTCTACGAGCAGTACTTC.

The rearrangement uses TRBV7-3 and TRBJ1-4; D gene ambiguous. This CDR3 is 15 amino acids long. Germline CDR1 is SGHTA and CDR2 is FQGTGA. The V gene lost 1 base and the J gene lost 2 bases, with 8 bases spanning the gap. The CDR3 DNA reads TGTGCCAGCAGCTTAATCGCGCGGACTAATGAAAAACTGTTTTTT. This encodes CASSLIARTNEKLFF.

The chain joins TRBV19 to TRBJ2-3; D gene uncertain. The CDR3 extends over 14 amino acids. Deletions cut 1 base from V and 1 base from J, with 6 bases between. Germline V gene sequence: CDR1 LNHDA, CDR2 SQIVND (reference sequence). The CDR3 protein is CASSIGSGTDTQYF. The CDR3 DNA follows: TGTGCCAGTAGTATAGGAAGCGGCACAGATACGCAGTATTTT.

This rearrangement joins TRBV11-3 to TRBJ2-5; the match to TRBD1 covers 7 bases. Germline V gene sequence: CDR1 SGHNT, CDR2 YENEEA. The CDR3 length is 16 residues. The trim removed 5 bases at V and 2 bases at J, leaving 11 bases unmatched. CDR3 bases: TGTGCCAGCAGCCTGGGGGAACAGGGGTGGCAAGAGACCCAGTACTTC. It specifies CASSLGEQGWQETQYF. Supplemented by reference TRBV11-3 and TRBJ2-5, the full variable domain reads EAGVVQSPRYKIIEKKQPVAFWCNPISGHNTLYWYLQNLGQGPELLIRYENEEAVDDSQLPKDRFSAERLKGVDSTLKIQPAELGDSAVYLCASSLGEQGWQETQYFGPGTRLLVL.

The J gene is TRBJ2-7, the V gene TRBV20-1, with 7 nucleotides matching TRBD1. Looked up from germline, CDR1 is DFQATT and CDR2 is SNEGSKA (reference sequence). J lost 6 bases, V lost 7 bases, and 6 bases had no gene match. This CDR3 is built from 11 residues. The CDR3 DNA sequence: TGCAGTGTCGGACAGGTGGCCGAGCAGTACTTC. Translation: CSVGQVAEQYF.

The chain carries TRBV28 and TRBJ2-7, with 7 bases that match TRBD1. Germline CDR1 reads MDHEN; CDR2 reads SYDVKM. The CDR3 loop spans 15 amino acids. Trimming removed 5 bases from V and 1 base from J; junction bases left unmatched: 8. The CDR3 nucleotides read TGTGCCAGCAGTCCAGTACAGGGGAGATCCTACGAGCAGTACTTC. Translating gives CASSPVQGRSYEQYF.

This chain joins TRBV7-9 and TRBJ2-1; 8 bases match TRBD2. This CDR3 has 15 residues. V was pared by 5 bases and J by 1 base, with 4 bases of the junction left unmatched. Germline V CDR1 and CDR2: SEHNR, FQNEAQ (reference sequence). CDR3 amino acids: CASSPGLASYNEQFF. CDR3 nucleotide sequence: TGTGCCAGCAGCCCAGGACTAGCATCCTACAATGAGCAGTTCTTC.

This clone was seen once. The gene calls are TRBV6-5 and TRBJ2-7; 9 bases map to TRBD1. CDR3 size: 15 residues. Germline CDR1 is MNHEY and CDR2 is SVGAGI. V lost 6 bases to trimming and J lost 3 bases; unmatched junction nucleotides: 9. The CDR3 DNA reads as TGTGCCAGCAGACCCGGGACAGGGACCTACTACGAGCAGTACTTC. Translated: CASRPGTGTYYEQYF.

J is TRBJ2-3 and V is TRBV7-3, with D possibly TRBD2 on 5 matching bases. The germline V and J ends were trimmed by 8 bases and 8 bases, with 8 bases remaining between them. The CDR3 loop spans 10 amino acids. Germline values: CDR1 SGHTA, CDR2 FQGTGA. This chain's CDR3 is CASLLGTQYF. CDR3 coding DNA: TGTGCCAGCTTACTAGGTACGCAGTATTTT. Full variable domain (rest looked up from reference TRBV7-3 and TRBJ2-3): GAGVSQTPSNKVTEKGKYVELRCDPISGHTALYWYRQSLGQGPEFLIYFQGTGAADDSGLPNDRFFAVRPEGSVSTLKIQRTERGDSAVYLCASLLGTQYFGPGTRLTVL.

This chain connects TRBV19 to TRBJ2-5; 7 bases align to TRBD2. CDR1 is LNHDA and CDR2 is SQIVND in the germline V gene (reference sequence). This CDR3 region has 13 residues. The junction had 8 bases not matched to a gene; V was cut back by 6 bases and J by 7 bases. The CDR3 reads CASRSSGVMTQYF. The CDR3 DNA is TGTGCCAGTAGGTCTAGCGGCGTTATGACCCAGTACTTC.

V and J are TRBV24-1 and TRBJ2-7, with D possibly matching TRBD1 (5 bases). Deletions cut 0 bases from V and 3 bases from J, with 11 bases between. The CDR3 runs to 15 residues. Germline CDR1 KGHDR, CDR2 SFDVKD. The chain's CDR3 is CATSDLRDSHYEQYF. CDR3 sequence (DNA): TGTGCCACCAGTGATTTGAGAGACAGCCACTACGAGCAGTACTTC.

The chain links TRBV7-2 to TRBJ1-5; 8 bases map to TRBD1. The CDR3 is 14 residues long. Germline values: CDR1 SGHTA, CDR2 FQGNSA. After removal of 5 bases from V and 6 bases from J, the junction contained 6 bases not matched to a gene. CDR3 DNA sequence: TGTGCCAGCAGCCAGACAGGGGTGGCTCAGCCCCAGCATTTT. Its translation is CASSQTGVAQPQHF.

The chain carries TRBV19 and TRBJ1-4; D might be TRBD1 (6 bases). The ends were cut back, 10 bases at V and 8 bases at J, with 26 bases in the middle. Germline V CDR1 and CDR2: LNHDA, SQIVND (reference sequence). The CDR3 covers 16 residues. CDR3 amino acids: CATTRTRWGQGEKLFF. In DNA form, the CDR3 reads TGTGCCACTACAAGAACTCGCTGGGGGCAAGGGGAAAAACTGTTTTTT.

This clone was picked up one time. The chain is built from TRBV29-1 and TRBJ1-2, with D possibly being TRBD1 (6 bases). In germline, CDR1 is SQVTM, CDR2 ANQGSEA. There are 11 residues in the CDR3. Trimming stripped 6 bases from V and 5 bases from J, with 10 bases between. CDR3 sequence (DNA): TGCAGCGTGGGGGCGTTATATGGCTACACCTTC. It specifies CSVGALYGYTF. The whole variable domain, filled in from reference TRBV29-1 and TRBJ1-2, reads SAVISQKPSRDICQRGTSLTIQCQVDSQVTMMFWYRQQPGQSLTLIATANQGSEATYESGFVIDKFPISRPNLTFSTLTVSNMSPEDSSIYLCSVGALYGYTFGSGTRLTVV.

This clone was seen a single time. The genes are TRBV10-3 and TRBJ2-7; weak D call: TRBD2 (6 bases). V was trimmed by 9 bases and J by 4 bases, leaving 16 bases between them. Germline loops: CDR1 ENHRY, CDR2 SYGVKD. This CDR3 is 13 amino acids long. The CDR3 nucleotides are TGTGCCATATTATCGGGAGATGGGTACGAGCAGTACTTC. It specifies CAILSGDGYEQYF.

This chain connects TRBV5-4 to TRBJ2-1, with D maybe TRBD1 (5 bases). CDR1 is SGHNT, CDR2 YYREEE, per germline (reference sequence). The CDR3 consists of 15 residues. Trimming left V 2 bases short and J 0 bases short, with 9 bases between. The CDR3 bases are TGTGCCAGCAGCTTTGGGGCGAGCTCCTACAATGAGCAGTTCTTC. This gives the protein CASSFGASSYNEQFF.

The chain has TRBV5-6 and TRBJ2-3, with D hard to call. Trimming removed 1 base at V and 1 base at J, with 7 bases between. Per the germline V gene, CDR1 is SGHDT and CDR2 is YYEEEE. CDR3 length: 14 residues. The CDR3 DNA sequence: TGTGCCAGCAGCTTGTGGGCAGGCACAGATACGCAGTATTTT. It codes for CASSLWAGTDTQYF.

The chain recombines TRBV28 with TRBJ1-2; no firm D call. V was pared by 6 bases and J by 14 bases, with 19 bases between. Germline CDR1 MDHEN, CDR2 SYDVKM. The CDR3 loop spans 12 amino acids. The CDR3 coding sequence is TGTGCCAGCAGACCCGGAGTTGTCTCTCTGACCTTC. Its protein is CASRPGVVSLTF.

V and J are TRBV4-3 and TRBJ1-2; D possibly corresponds to TRBD1 (6 bases). The CDR3 consists of 17 residues. Germline V CDR1 and CDR2: LGHNA, YSLEER. The V and J ends lost 3 bases and 8 bases respectively, with 25 bases between them. CDR3 protein: CASSHDIGIQGSGGYTF. The CDR3 bases are TGCGCCAGCAGCCATGACATAGGGATACAGGGCTCCGGAGGCTACACCTTC.

V usage is TRBV28 and J usage is TRBJ1-5, with D possibly TRBD1 on 5 matching bases. Looked up from germline, CDR1 is MDHEN and CDR2 is SYDVKM. CDR3 length equals 16 residues. V lost 3 bases and J 0 bases, leaving 12 bases between the germline ends. The DNA for the CDR3 is TGTGCCAGCAGTTTCAGGCAGGGAACTAGCAATCAGCCCCAGCATTTT. This encodes CASSFRQGTSNQPQHF.

The gene calls are TRBV12-3 or TRBV12-4 and TRBJ2-7, with D unclear. The CDR3 totals 11 residues. Trimming cost V 3 bases and J 6 bases, with 6 bases left between them. CDR3 coding DNA: TGTGCCAGCAGTTTGACGGGCGAGCAGTACTTC. Its protein product is CASSLTGEQYF.